This T cell receptor (beta chain) was profiled in a study of T cells in Graves' hyperthyroidism and ophthalmopathy. The study, taken as a whole, reports: By a 13 V-J model, ophthalmopathy was set apart from stable hyperthyroidism. It was a median roughly 6.5 months before onset that the model predicted ophthalmopathy.

From RNA transcripts, TCR beta CDR3 regions were amplified. Using the HTBI primer set, a first-round RT-PCR was run on the TCR CDR3. Using its own MiXCR run on the multiplex PCR reads, TCRdb lists one record per CDR3 protein. The sample has roughly 600,000 distinct CDR3 sequences, about 14% seen once. Individuals with ophthalmopathy presented a Clinical Activity Score of at least 3, a NOSPECS grade of at least 4 and a duration under 3 months. Uncontrolled infection, other autoimmune disease, pregnancy or lactation excluded patients. The sample holds many counts of this clonotype. Its specificity is unknown. Germline V gene lookup returns CDR1 SGHTA and CDR2 FQGNSA. The ends lost 8 bases at V and 13 bases at J; junction bases unmatched: 12. The length of the CDR3 is 12 residues.

This chain connects TRBV7-2 to TRBJ2-5; TRBD2 aligns across 8 bases. The source is a woman aged 45-65 years with Graves' ophthalmopathy. Source material: blood. The CDR3 DNA reads as TGTGCCAGCGGGGGCTTTCGGGGGGGTCGGTACTTC. Translating gives CASGGFRGGRYF.